The 28 T cell receptor beta chains presented below share a single source sample, sequenced in a study of control samples from healthy donors and cancer patients. TCRdb's copy holds only in-frame clones and misses some; the assay was immunoSEQ multiplex PCR. The table has tens of thousands of clones, roughly 80% seen once. Sequences were obtained from PBMCs. These receptors were obtained from a man aged 70 or older with lung cancer.

V usage is TRBV30 and J usage is TRBJ2-2, with D possibly matching TRBD1 (6 bases). The CDR3 covers 12 residues. Germline assignment: CDR1 GTSNPN and CDR2 SVGIG (reference sequence). V shed 3 bases and J shed 8 bases, with 10 bases lying between them. CDR3 amino acids: CAWRSGTGELFF. The CDR3 region has the DNA TGTGCCTGGAGGTCCGGGACAGGGGAGCTGTTTTTT.

The chain joins TRBV18 to TRBJ1-1, with D unclear. The CDR3 is 11 residues long. The V and J ends lost 4 bases and 2 bases respectively, with 2 bases between them. CDR1 and CDR2 (germline): KGHSH, LQKENI. The DNA for the CDR3 is TGTGCCAGCTCACGCAACACTGAAGCTTTCTTT. This codes for CASSRNTEAFF.

The chain has TRBV6-2 or TRBV6-3 and TRBJ1-1; D uncertain. Per germline, CDR1 MNHEY and CDR2 SVGEGT. V was clipped by 0 bases and J by 4 bases, with 9 bases between them. The length of the CDR3 is 14 residues. CDR3 residues: CASSYSGRGTEAFF. CDR3 nucleotides: TGTGCCAGCAGTTACTCAGGGCGCGGCACTGAAGCTTTCTTT.

This chain connects TRBV5-1 to TRBJ2-5; TRBD1 matches at 10 bases. CDR3 length: 19 amino acids. Germline assignment: CDR1 SGHRS and CDR2 YFSETQ. Trimming cost V 0 bases and J 5 bases; bases outside gene matches: 16. In DNA form, the CDR3 reads TGCGCCAGCAGCTTGGGACAGGGGGCGTCTATTTCGGGAGGGGAGACCCAGTACTTC. Translating it yields CASSLGQGASISGGETQYF.

This chain joins TRBV27 and TRBJ2-5; D remains unclear. This CDR3 contains 14 residues. Looked up from germline, CDR1 is MNHEY and CDR2 is SMNVEV (reference sequence). The V end was cut by 6 bases, the J end by 2 bases, with 13 bases between. DNA for the CDR3: TGTGCCAGCAGAGAGACTGGTAGACAAGAGACCCAGTACTTC. It encodes CASRETGRQETQYF.

The V and J genes are TRBV3-1 (or the pseudogene TRBV3-2) and TRBJ2-7; unclear D gene. Germline CDR1 and CDR2: LGHDT and YNNKEL (reference sequence). V was pared by 1 base and J by 6 bases, with 10 bases between. CDR3 length equals 13 residues. CDR3 bases: TGTGCCAGCAGCCAAGTCTTCTGGGTCGAGCAGTACTTC. Translated: CASSQVFWVEQYF.

V usage is TRBV12-3 or TRBV12-4 and J usage is TRBJ2-7, with D hard to call. Trimming took off 6 bases at V and 6 bases at J, with 15 bases between the two ends. This CDR3 region has 13 residues. CDR3 region: CASSRTGLAEQYF. CDR3 in DNA: TGTGCCAGCAGCAGGACGGGCCTCGCCGAGCAGTACTTC.

This chain joins TRBV18 and TRBJ2-7, with D perhaps matching TRBD1 (6 bases). The CDR3 runs to 16 residues. Trimming removed 3 bases from V and 2 bases from J, with 17 bases in between. Per the germline V gene, CDR1 is KGHSH and CDR2 is LQKENI. The CDR3 here is CASSPNRDTNTYEQYF. The CDR3 DNA is TGTGCCAGCTCACCCAACCGGGACACAAATACCTACGAGCAGTACTTC.

The chain recombines TRBV24-1 with TRBJ1-5; D may be TRBD1 (5 bases). This CDR3 has 13 residues. Looked up from germline, CDR1 is KGHDR and CDR2 is SFDVKD. V lost 10 bases and J 4 bases, leaving 13 bases between the germline ends. CDR3 protein: CATQPGSNQPQHF. CDR3 sequence (DNA): TGTGCCACTCAGCCAGGGAGTAATCAGCCCCAGCATTTT.

This clone was counted only a few times. The chain joins TRBV6-5 to TRBJ2-3, with D uncertain. The V end lost 3 bases, the J end lost 4 bases, and 14 bases lay between the germline ends. The CDR3 totals 15 residues. Germline V gene data show CDR1 as MNHEY and CDR2 as SVGAGI. The CDR3 sequence is CASSYQSPRPDTQYF. CDR3 coding DNA: TGTGCCAGCAGTTATCAGTCCCCCCGCCCAGATACGCAGTATTTT.

The J gene is TRBJ2-1, the V gene TRBV5-1; 8 nucleotides align to TRBD2. The CDR3 totals 16 residues. After removal of 0 bases from V and 0 bases from J, the junction contained 2 bases not matched to a gene. The germline V gene encodes CDR1 SGHRS and CDR2 YFSETQ. The CDR3 spells CASSLVAGSSYNEQFF. CDR3 in DNA: TGCGCCAGCAGCTTGGTAGCGGGGAGCTCCTACAATGAGCAGTTCTTC.

The chain joins TRBV6-5 to TRBJ2-2; 8 bases align to TRBD2. Per germline, CDR1 MNHEY and CDR2 SVGAGI. Trimming took 4 bases from V and 4 from J; bases not matched to a gene: 8. There are 16 residues in the CDR3. The CDR3 DNA reads TGTGCCAGCAGTTGGGAAGCGGGGGCAGGCACCGGGGAGCTGTTTTTT. Its protein is CASSWEAGAGTGELFF.

The V gene is TRBV18, the J gene TRBJ2-5; D remains ambiguous. Germline V gives CDR1 KGHSH, CDR2 LQKENI. This CDR3 region has 12 residues. Deletions cut 2 bases from V and 5 bases from J, with 6 bases between. The CDR3 protein is CASSPLTETQYF. The CDR3 nucleotides are TGTGCCAGCTCACCATTAACGGAGACCCAGTACTTC.

This chain links TRBV5-5 with TRBJ2-1, with TRBD1 matching 10 bases. This CDR3 is built from 15 residues. V trimming: 3 bases; J trimming: 4 bases; junction bases outside the gene matches: 4. The germline gives CDR1 SGHKS, CDR2 YYEKEE (reference sequence). The CDR3 protein is CASSWGQGSYNEQFF. DNA of the CDR3: TGTGCCAGCAGCTGGGGACAGGGGAGTTACAATGAGCAGTTCTTC.

The rearrangement joins TRBV9 to TRBJ1-4; 7 nucleotides line up with TRBD1. Germline V gene sequence: CDR1 SGDLS, CDR2 YYNGEE. Trimming at V came to 4 bases and at J to 3 bases, leaving 6 bases not matched to a gene. This CDR3 comprises 15 residues. For the CDR3, the DNA is TGTGCCAGCAGCATCACAGGGGCGTCTAATGAAAAACTGTTTTTT. Encoded protein: CASSITGASNEKLFF.

The chain has TRBV27 and TRBJ2-7; 8 bases are shared with TRBD1. The length of the CDR3 is 14 residues. J lost 4 bases, V lost 6 bases, and 8 bases had no gene match. CDR1 MNHEY and CDR2 SMNVEV come from the germline V gene (reference sequence). CDR3 sequence reads: CASRPQGAGYEQYF. Here the CDR3 DNA reads TGTGCCAGCAGGCCTCAGGGGGCCGGTTACGAGCAGTACTTC.

The chain has TRBV5-1 and TRBJ2-7, with D hard to call. There are 12 residues in the CDR3. Trimming pared 1 base from V and 6 bases from J, leaving 8 bases between. The germline V gene has CDR1 SGHRS and CDR2 YFSETQ. The CDR3 DNA sequence: TGCGCCAGCAGCTTGATCGGTGGCGAGCAGTACTTC. Amino acid sequence: CASSLIGGEQYF.

V and J are TRBV19 and TRBJ2-5; no definite D call. The germline V and J ends were trimmed by 6 bases and 1 base, with 15 bases remaining between them. Germline-derived CDR1 and CDR2 are LNHDA and SQIVND (reference sequence). This CDR3 comprises 15 residues. CDR3 loop: CASRDRTEIQETQYF. The CDR3 DNA sequence: TGTGCCAGTAGGGACCGGACGGAGATCCAAGAGACCCAGTACTTC.

The gene calls are TRBV11-2 and TRBJ2-7; 9 nucleotides agree with TRBD2. In germline, CDR1 is SGHAT, CDR2 FQNNGV. V shed 4 bases and J 6 bases; nucleotides not matched to a gene: 7. The CDR3 runs 14 residues. The CDR3 DNA follows: TGTGCCAGCAGCTCGGGACTAGCCTACTCCGAGCAGTACTTC. Amino acid sequence: CASSSGLAYSEQYF.

As DNA, the CDR3 is TGTGCCAGCAGCTACAGAACAGGGAGGCCGACAGATACGCAGTATTTT. This encodes CASSYRTGRPTDTQYF. This chain uses TRBV7-2 with TRBJ2-3; the D gene could be TRBD1 or TRBD2 (6 bases each). This CDR3 has 16 amino acids. Looked up from germline, CDR1 is SGHTA and CDR2 is FQGNSA. V lost 4 bases and J 3 bases, leaving 17 bases between the germline ends.

The genes are TRBV4-1 and TRBJ1-4; no clear D. The CDR3 is made up of 16 amino acids. V was clipped by 3 bases and J by 8 bases, with 19 bases between them. Germline V lookup: CDR1 MGHRA, CDR2 YSYEKL. CDR3 sequence reads: CASSHEGNGYIEKLFF. The CDR3 DNA is TGCGCCAGCAGCCACGAAGGTAACGGGTATATCGAAAAACTGTTTTTT.

The gene calls are TRBV6-5 and TRBJ1-5; D gene unclear. Trimming removed 8 bases at V and 5 bases at J, with 10 bases between. Germline assignment: CDR1 MNHEY and CDR2 SVGAGI. The CDR3 runs 12 residues. This chain's CDR3 is CASGELDQPQHF. CDR3 bases: TGTGCCAGCGGGGAACTCGATCAGCCCCAGCATTTT.

The chain has TRBV7-9 and TRBJ1-1; possibly TRBD1 for D (5 bases). Deletions cut 3 bases from V and 8 bases from J, with 10 bases between. The CDR3 contains 12 residues. Germline loops: CDR1 SEHNR, CDR2 FQNEAQ (reference sequence). For the CDR3, the DNA is TGTGCCAGCAGCTTTGGGGGAGTAGAAGCTTTCTTT. Translated: CASSFGGVEAFF. The variable domain in full, with the rest retrieved from reference TRBV7-9 and TRBJ1-1, is DTGVSQNPRHKITKRGQNVTFRCDPISEHNRLYWYRQTLGQGPEFLTYFQNEAQLEKSRLLSDRFSAERPKGSFSTLEIQRTEQGDSAMYLCASSFGGVEAFFGQGTRLTVV.

The genes are TRBV19 and TRBJ2-5; 8 nucleotides align to TRBD2. Germline assignment: CDR1 LNHDA and CDR2 SQIVND (reference sequence). V gave up 10 bases and J gave up 1 base; unmatched junction bases: 5. The CDR3 runs to 13 residues. The CDR3 DNA reads as TGTGCCATGGCGGGAGGCTCCCAAGAGACCCAGTACTTC. It translates to CAMAGGSQETQYF.

The chain combines TRBV14 with TRBJ1-3; D call uncertain. The germline gives CDR1 SGHDN, CDR2 FVKESK. Trimming cost V 5 bases and J 0 bases, with 8 bases left between them. The CDR3 consists of 14 residues. CDR3 coding DNA: TGTGCCAGCAGCGCGACATACTCTGGAAACACCATATATTTT. Its protein product is CASSATYSGNTIYF.

This chain joins TRBV5-4 and TRBJ1-6; D perhaps matches TRBD1 (6 bases). Germline V gene lookup returns CDR1 SGHNT and CDR2 YYREEE (reference sequence). The CDR3 has 16 amino acids. V was trimmed by 0 bases and J by 10 bases, leaving 17 bases between them. CDR3 coding DNA: TGTGCCAGCAGCTTGGGGTCCCGGGACATGAGGTCACCCCTCCACTTT. Protein sequence: CASSLGSRDMRSPLHF.

This clone has just one count. The chain is built from TRBV6-5 and TRBJ2-7; possible D gene TRBD1, 5 bases. Germline CDR1 and CDR2: MNHEY and SVGAGI. This CDR3 is built from 16 residues. The V and J ends lost 0 bases and 5 bases respectively, with 17 bases between them. The CDR3 region is CASSYSRIARADEQYF. The CDR3 DNA follows: TGTGCCAGCAGTTACTCGAGAATTGCCAGGGCGGACGAGCAGTACTTC.

This rearrangement joins TRBV4-3 to TRBJ2-6, with D unresolved. This CDR3 is 15 amino acids long. CDR1 LGHNA and CDR2 YSLEER come from the germline V gene. Deletions cut 4 bases from V and 0 bases from J, with 7 bases between. For the CDR3, the DNA is TGCGCCAGCAGCCCACAAGGCTCTGGGGCCAACGTCCTGACTTTC. Its protein product is CASSPQGSGANVLTF.